These T cell receptor beta chains were read from a single sample in a study of OX40 agonist ivuxolimab in advanced cancers. The assay was immunoSEQ multiplex PCR, and TCRdb's table has in-frame clones only and misses some. The top ten clones hold around half of a sample with 49,000 or so clones, approximately 86% of them seen once. The sample was CD4+ or CD8+ T cells sorted from blood, taken in a trial of the OX40 agonist ivuxolimab. The receptors originated from an adult with an advanced solid tumor such as melanoma, head and neck, liver or kidney cancer. Each CDR3 is given with its conserved first and last residue. D genes are given only for firm matches. Size is omitted from some rows. Given values are once, few, many or a class for expanded clones.

TRBJ2-3 . TRBV5-4 . TGTGCCAGCAGCTCCCCGGGAAATCGGACGGATACGCAGTATTTT CASSSPGNRTDTQYF
TRBJ2-7 few TRBV2 . TGTGCCAGCAGTGAAGGGATAATTTCCTACGAGCAGTACTTC CASSEGIISYEQYF
TRBJ2-5 . TRBV6-5 TRBD1 TGTGCCAGCAAAGGGGGCAGCGAGACCCAGTACTTC CASKGGSETQYF
TRBJ1-1 . TRBV10-2 . TGCGCCAGCAGTGGGGGACGGCGGAACACTGAAGCTTTCTTT CASSGGRRNTEAFF
TRBJ2-1 . TRBV5-1 TRBD2 TGCGCCAGCAGCTTTTTTGGGAGACTAGCGGGAGCTGGTAATGAGCAGTTCTTC CASSFFGRLAGAGNEQFF
TRBJ2-7 . TRBV6-5 . TGTGCCAGCAGTTACTTCCCGGGGCCAACCTACGAGCAGTACTTC CASSYFPGPTYEQYF
TRBJ2-2 once TRBV7-9 . TGTGCCAGCAGCTTATCGACGAACACCGGGGAGCTGTTTTTT CASSLSTNTGELFF
TRBJ2-7 . TRBV7-9 . TGTGCCAGCAGCTACCCTAGGGTAGGAGGGGCCGAGCAGTACTTC CASSYPRVGGAEQYF
TRBJ2-7 . TRBV29-1 . TGCAGCGTTGGGGACATCAATTACTACGAGCAGTACTTC CSVGDINYYEQYF
TRBJ1-6 . TRBV7-9 . TGTGCCAGCAGCTCCGTGGGGAATTCACCCCTCCACTTT CASSSVGNSPLHF
TRBJ2-2 . TRBV5-4 TRBD2 TGTGCCAGCAGCTTGATGGCACTCGGGGGGACCGGGGAGCTGTTTTTT CASSLMALGGTGELFF
TRBJ2-1 . TRBV10-3 TRBD2 TGTGCCACCCGGAGCGGGGACTACAATGAGCAGTTCTTC CATRSGDYNEQFF
TRBJ2-1 once TRBV11-3 . TGTGCCACCGGGTTCGGCCGTAACAATGAGCAGTTCTTC CATGFGRNNEQFF
TRBJ1-1 . TRBV6-1 . TGTGCCAGCAGTACCTTGAGGGGGACTGAAGCTTTCTTT CASSTLRGTEAFF
TRBJ2-3 . TRBV19 . TGTGCCAGTAGTGTACAGCGAGATACGCAGTATTTT CASSVQRDTQYF
TRBJ1-5 . TRBV23-1 . TGCGCCAGCAGTCAAATGGGGGGGTACAATCAGCCCCAGCATTTT CASSQMGGYNQPQHF
TRBJ2-3 . TRBV7-3 . TGTGCCAGCAGCTTAAATTCGGACACCAATACGCAGTATTTT CASSLNSDTNTQYF
TRBJ1-1 . TRBV28 . TGTGCCAGCAGTTTGTTCGGGGTGAACACTGAAGCTTTCTTT CASSLFGVNTEAFF
TRBJ2-7 . TRBV6-5 . TGTGCCAGCAGTTACTCGTTCGGAAGGTACGAGCAGTACTTC CASSYSFGRYEQYF
TRBJ2-1 . TRBV7-3 . TGTGCCAGCAGCTTGGATAGCAATGAGCAGTTCTTC CASSLDSNEQFF
TRBJ1-1 . TRBV7-6 . TGTGCCAGCAGGCAAGGAATGGACTTGAACACTGAAGCTTTCTTT CASRQGMDLNTEAFF
TRBJ2-1 . TRBV19 . TGTGCCAGTAGTATAGCGGGGGCTATCGAGCAGTTCTTC CASSIAGAIEQFF
TRBJ2-1 . TRBV27 . TGTGCCAGCCCTGTTCGCAGACCTGGACAGTCCAATGAGCAGTTCTTC CASPVRRPGQSNEQFF
TRBJ1-2 . TRBV7-2 . TGTGCCAGCAGCTTACCCAGAGAAACTAACTATGGCTACACCTTC CASSLPRETNYGYTF
TRBJ1-1 . TRBV7-6 . TGTGCCAGCAGCCAAGGCACGAACACTGAAGCTTTCTTT CASSQGTNTEAFF
TRBJ1-2 once TRBV18 . TGTGCCAGCTCATCGGACGGAGGGGACGGCTACACCTTC CASSSDGGDGYTF
TRBJ2-2 . TRBV5-5 . TGTGCCAGCAGCTGGGGTGTAGAGAACACCGGGGAGCTGTTTTTT CASSWGVENTGELFF
TRBJ1-2 . TRBV28 TRBD1 TGTGCCAGCAGTTCTACGACAGGGGAGGTCTACTATGGCTACACCTTC CASSSTTGEVYYGYTF
TRBJ1-1 . TRBV18 . TGTGCCAGCTCACCACCGGGGGATAACACTGAAGCTTTCTTT CASSPPGDNTEAFF
TRBJ2-5 . TRBV7-6 . TGTGCCAGCAGCTTAGGGAACCAAGAGACCCAGTACTTC CASSLGNQETQYF
TRBJ2-7 once TRBV10-1 . TGCGCCAGCAGTGACCCTAGCCGGGCCTACGAGCAGTACTTC CASSDPSRAYEQYF
TRBJ2-7 once TRBV4-3 . TGCGCCAGCAGCCAAGATCCCCCAGGGGTTTACCACGAGCAGTACTTC CASSQDPPGVYHEQYF
TRBJ2-1 . TRBV10-3 TRBD2 TGTGCCACGGGACTATTCCCCATCAATGAGCAGTTCTTC CATGLFPINEQFF
TRBJ2-7 . TRBV18 . TGTGCCAGCTCACCACCGTACGGAACCTACGAGCAGTACTTC CASSPPYGTYEQYF
TRBJ2-7 . TRBV5-4 TRBD1 TGTGCCAGCAGCTCCGGGACAGCAGCTCCCTACGAGCAGTACTTC CASSSGTAAPYEQYF
TRBJ1-5 . TRBV6-1 . TGTGCCAGCGCAGACGGTCACAATCAGCCCCAGCATTTT CASADGHNQPQHF